This T cell receptor beta chain is from a study of T cell responses to AZD1222 COVID-19 vaccine. TCRdb keeps only in-frame clones here, not all; method: immunoSEQ multiplex PCR. The sample carries under 100,000 clones, around 90% recorded once. The CDR3 runs 19 residues. The V end lost 6 bases, the J end lost 2 bases, and 26 bases lay between the germline ends. The V gene's germline CDR1 is MDHEN and CDR2 SYDVKM. Worth noting for this clone: Its antigen is still unknown.

Study-wide findings and caveats: Clonal diversity was possibly underestimated, and the donors were mostly white British, with more females.

The TCR was taken from an adult in good health. Sequences were derived from peripheral blood, sampled on day 0 of AZD1222 vaccination. This chain uses TRBV28 with TRBJ1-5; D possibly corresponds to TRBD1 (6 bases). CDR3 amino acids: CASSLVQGFASGGNQPQHF. In nucleotides, the CDR3 is TGTGCCAGCAGCCTTGTCCAGGGGTTCGCGAGTGGAGGCAATCAGCCCCAGCATTTT. The entire variable domain, with the rest obtained from reference TRBV28 and TRBJ1-5, is as follows: DVKVTQSSRYLVKRTGEKVFLECVQDMDHENMFWYRQDPGLGLRLIYFSYDVKMKEKGDIPEGYSVSREKKERFSLILESASTNQTSMYLCASSLVQGFASGGNQPQHFGDGTRLSIL.